The subject of this entry is one T cell receptor (beta chain). The target of this receptor is not known. One base away there is no much larger clone; base qualities are not given. The protocol used for the library was the immunoSEQ multiplex PCR assay. A mixture of 60 forward primers for TCR Vbeta segments and 13 reverse primers for TCR Jbeta segments was used in the multiplex PCR. A multiplex PCR assay on genomic DNA amplified the CDR3 region of rearranged TCR beta genes. Amplified TCR beta libraries were sequenced as 87-base-pair reads on the Illumina HiSeq System. The authors processed their data as follows. In a later analysis, tens of millions of unique TCR beta chains were counted across the roughly 610 repertoires, and roughly 11 million of these chains were shared by at least two donors. A nearest-neighbor algorithm error-corrected the raw reads and collapsed the reads into unique sequences, merging closely related sequences to remove PCR and sequencing errors. V, D and J gene segments were assigned by aligning CDR3 sequences to IMGT reference sequences. For a sequence to be retained, a match of at least six nucleotides was required to both a V gene segment and a J gene segment. A rearrangement counted as productive if the CDR3 had no stop codons and remained in frame with V and J, and every other rearrangement counted as non-productive. CDR3 was defined by IMGT convention, running from the second conserved V-encoded cysteine to the conserved J-encoded phenylalanine. In an earlier analysis of around 570 of the donors, sequences lacking an unambiguous match to a single V gene segment were excluded. An earlier analysis of several hundred of the donors called V segments functional above 56.7% productive rearrangements and segregating when the between-donor standard deviation exceeded 5%. A statistical classification framework was built for diagnosing cytomegalovirus status from the catalog of TCR beta chain sequences. V and J gene assignment, in a later analysis, came from comparing TCR nucleotide sequences with IMGT/GENE-DB human TR gene sequences. Using the TCRdist pipeline, a later analysis assigned CDR3 sequences along with most-parsimonious VDJ recombination scenarios. A later analysis defined each TCR beta chain by its CDR3 amino acid sequence plus V-gene family, and excluded reads lacking a unique V-gene family. To address suspected cross-contamination and a sequencing artifact, a later analysis removed around 600 highly shared, low-generation-probability nucleotide sequences. In a later analysis, a clonal expansion index for each public chain was calculated from normalized within-repertoire ranks of inferred template counts. Generation probabilities in a later analysis came from a VDJ recombination model fitted to out-of-frame rearrangements, and those results were checked against IGoR. Hypergeometric tests were used in a later analysis to score TCR-TCR, TCR-HLA and TCR-CMV co-occurrence, with a repertoire-size bias correction applied to the TCR pairs. In a later analysis, false discovery rates were estimated by permuting HLA or CMV assignments 20 times. In a later analysis, co-occurring TCRs were grouped with DBSCAN, and TCRdist sequence similarity was added when clustering was performed within HLA-allele-positive subsets. For co-occurrence clustering, repertoires with fewer than 30,000 or more than 120,000 public chains were excluded, along with five repertoires with anomalous nucleotide sharing. TCRdb retrieved this table from immuneACCESS and kept in-frame rearrangements only. Not all clones are present; in checked studies, unresolved V genes account for under half, and no reason is known for the remainder. Clonal size and the V and J genes are those of that table, whereas D and trimming came from the DNA. For this sample there are about 200,000 clones; around 80% appear just once. Over 3.5% of the sample comes from the top ten.

The CDR3 runs 13 residues from the cysteine to the phenylalanine. Solely the CDR3 DNA is kept, with 39 bases framed from the first base. The V end loses 2 bases and the J end loses 3 bases, and a stretch of 7 bases separates them. CDR1 and CDR2, looked up from the germline V gene, are SGHVS and FNYEAQ. The data stem from a study of cytomegalovirus exposure and HLA in healthy donors (dated by TCRdb to 2015 to 2018). Regarding the research as a whole: According to an earlier analysis of a few hundred of the donors, roughly 180 million T cells yielded roughly 100 million unique TCR beta sequences and less than 300 Gb of sequence data. About 320 gigabases of sequencing data and tens of millions of unique TCR sequences were included in an early release covering roughly 600 HLA-typed donors. Of the 350 to 450 genotyped donors, 65% to 90% fell in the genetic ancestry cluster associated with self-reported Caucasian donors. The study was designed to test whether signatures of past pathogen exposure could be identified by cataloging public T cell receptors. The T cell repertoires of 550 to 850 subjects were profiled by immunosequencing and related to cytomegalovirus serostatus. In addition to the first cohort of approximately 670 subjects, a separate validation cohort of approximately 120 different subjects was used. To predict cytomegalovirus infection status, the study brought together high-throughput TCR immunosequencing, statistical association of individual TCRs with disease status, and machine learning. A later analysis re-examined previously published TCR beta repertoires from hundreds of donors and added high-resolution HLA genotyping to investigate patterns of TCR occurrence. Rather than using new phenotypic data, the later analysis identified candidate immune exposures from TCR beta sequences and from how often those sequences occurred across donors. To decide whether each TCR beta V gene segment behaved as functional or pseudogenic, an earlier analysis of approximately 590 of the donors relied on high-throughput TCR beta sequencing. Donor age, sex, ethnicity and CMV serostatus were compiled alongside the repertoire data. Genome-wide SNP genotypes for about 60% of the roughly 670 donors were used in a later genetic analysis, which treated that subset as a discovery cohort. All discovery cohort repertoires had been generated on a single sequencing platform. HLA typing included class I and class II loci at four-digit resolution. Typing coverage differed by locus: A, B, C, DRB1 and DQB1 were typed in roughly 620-630 donors, DQA1 in 500 to 550, DPA1 in roughly 590, and DPB1 in about 450. Because of strong linkage in the cohort, roughly 5 DR-DQ haplotypes were treated as single units for association and clustering. Among around 400 genotyped donors of the cohort, an average of approximately 250,000 unique TCR beta nucleotide sequences were sequenced per donor, about a sixth of them non-productive. Summary of the overall study and its limitations: For the cohort, immune exposure information was limited to CMV serostatus. The authors suggested that the approach could potentially be extended to other disease states and immunological phenotypes. The cohort was sequenced for TCR beta chains only, and without alpha or paired-chain data the features that could be detected were limited. In a later genetic analysis, fewer N-insertions in productive TCRs were reported among donors in an Asian-associated ancestry cluster than the roughly 700-donor mean. Because HLA typing was missing for some donors at each locus, association tests included only the typed subset. A cluster of highly shared sequence variants was judged likely to represent a technical artifact of the sequencing pipeline. Linkage disequilibrium might explain the correlated functional status among segregating V segments, but an unknown experimental factor could not be ruled out. In a later analysis, HLA-associated TCR beta chains were found to be more clonally expanded and to have lower generation probabilities than equally common non-associated chains. In an earlier analysis of around 600 of the donors, most TCR beta V segments were observed in productive rearrangements about 90% or about 30% of the time, broadly matching IMGT annotations. Sequencing depth was assumed to be roughly uniform across donors in the presence/absence analyses, though that assumption may not hold. A later analysis reported that several top co-occurrence clusters appeared linked to parvovirus B19, influenza, CMV and Epstein-Barr virus. A later genetic analysis associated a missense DCLRE1C variant with V-gene and J-gene trimming of TCR beta chains, and an independent cohort replicated the association. In a later analysis, 15,000 to 20,000 TCR beta sequences were associated with specific HLA alleles at a false discovery rate of 0.05. In vitro tests confirmed that a few of the cytomegalovirus-associated TCR beta chains recognize cytomegalovirus antigens. Assigning TCR associations to individual alleles was difficult when HLA alleles, especially DR and DQ, strongly co-occurred. A further reported finding was that TCR beta sequences accurately predicted the HLA-A and HLA-B alleles for most subjects in the first cohort. According to a later analysis, most CMV-associated TCR beta chains appeared to be HLA-restricted, and the HLA associations seemed to be driven largely by CMV exposure. Some IMGT-functional V segments, including TRBV6-2 and TRBV6-3, could not be told apart with the 87-base-pair reads, so those segments were excluded. Because counts were too low, more than 15 rarely observed V segments, including chromosome 9 orphons, were excluded from the earlier analysis of fewer than 650 of the donors. A later analysis found that TCR association rates varied across HLA loci, with DRB1 alleles showing the most associated TCRs and HLA-C alleles the fewest. In both the original and validation cohorts, the classifier was reported to diagnose cytomegalovirus status with high specificity and sensitivity. The study gave a list of under 200 TCR beta chains associated with cytomegalovirus. While some public TCRs were present in many individuals, most TCR sequences turned up only very rarely across donors.

In total, 500 to 700 healthy bone marrow donors made up the cohort. At the time of sampling, all cohort members were nominally healthy, though unrecorded immune exposures were likely present. The donor tested CMV seronegative and was one of the 352 seronegative cohort members. A peripheral blood sample was provided by each donor, and peripheral blood mononuclear cells were used for TCR beta sequencing. The Qiagen DNeasy Blood Extraction Kit was used to extract genomic DNA from the blood cell samples. This receptor chain uses TRBV7-6 and TRBJ1-2; the D gene identity is not certain. The material sequenced was PBMCs. This receptor was identified in a male donor in good health and CMV-seronegative. The CDR3 corresponds to CASSLTGYYGYTF. The bases are TGTGCCAGCAGCTTAACGGGGTACTATGGCTACACCTTC.